This is a list of T cell receptor beta chains from one sample in a study of response to subunit inactivated influenza vaccine. TCRdb re-derived calls from the RT-PCR reads in MiXCR, one entry per CDR3 protein. The table records 800,000 or so distinct CDR3 sequences, less than 25% of them present only once. The sample here was PBMCs from blood, taken roughly 5 days after vaccination. These receptors all stem from a man aged 50-60 years who received an inactivated influenza vaccine. Each CDR3 is given with its conserved first and last residue.

>TRBV12-3/TRBV12-4|TRBJ1-2
CASSLGQYGYTF
>TRBV20-1|TRBJ1-2
CSARGPGSYTF
>TRBV12-3/TRBV12-4|TRBJ2-3
CASSLSNQGDTQYF
>TRBV2|TRBJ2-1
CASSEALPRASGGPYNEQFF
>TRBV4-1|TRBJ2-5
CASSQDRPSGSTQYF
>TRBV20-1|TRBJ2-7
CSANAWREQYF
>TRBV12-3/TRBV12-4|TRBJ2-5
CASSRSGRETQYF
>TRBV12-3/TRBV12-4|TRBJ2-7
CASREGLATEQYF
>TRBV7-8|TRBJ1-5
CASSLAQGGGQPQHF
>TRBV10-3|TRBJ1-1
CASRAGPTEAFF
>TRBV6-2/TRBV6-3|TRBJ2-7
CASSNGGPYYEQYF
>TRBV28|TRBJ2-1
CASVVAGGGDEQFF
>TRBV4-1|TRBJ2-5
CASSHPGQRQETQYF
>TRBV20-1|TRBJ2-5
CSARTTSGMETQYF
>TRBV9|TRBJ1-2
CASSVPPNLDPTGYTF
>TRBV4-2|TRBJ2-4
CASSPRQGARDQNIQYF
>TRBV12-3/TRBV12-4|TRBJ2-5
CASSLGTSLGPETQYF
>TRBV6-1|TRBJ1-5
CASSPSLGSYSNQPQHF
>TRBV18|TRBJ2-5
CASSPVNGGETQYF
>TRBV20-1|TRBJ2-3
CSASPPYTDTQYF
>TRBV28|TRBJ1-1
CASTERGTEAFF
>TRBV5-1|TRBJ2-3
CASNLQGQSTDTQYF
>TRBV4-3|TRBJ1-1
CASSGTVNTEAFF
>TRBV20-1|TRBJ2-5
CSVITRRAWETQYF
>TRBV3-1|TRBJ2-1
CASSQRVAGARRDEQFF
>TRBV13|TRBJ2-7
CASSLGKGSNYEQYF
>TRBV2|TRBJ2-1
CASSVIAAYNEQFF
>TRBV12-2|TRBJ1-1
CASRLAALEGKNTEAFF
>TRBV3-1|TRBJ1-3
CASSQGDLTAGNTIYF
>TRBV2|TRBJ2-3
CASRAMGASTDTQYF
>TRBV20-1|TRBJ2-3
CSARSNSGRRGDTQYF
>TRBV12-3/TRBV12-4|TRBJ2-7
CASSFETGVHEQYF
>TRBV19|TRBJ2-1
CASSMVSYNEQFF
>TRBV9|TRBJ2-5
CASSVGSGVEETQYF
>TRBV20-1|TRBJ2-3
CSALANTQYF
>TRBV20-1|TRBJ1-2
CSAQQGVDYGYTF
>TRBV20-1|TRBJ2-3
CSAPRVSTDTQYF
>TRBV29-1|TRBJ1-4
CSVEVLDRAREKLFF
>TRBV28|TRBJ2-5
CASSLGPFAETQYF
>TRBV20-1|TRBJ2-7
CSARDQMTGGYEQYF
>TRBV20-1|TRBJ2-1
CSAREKMGPSHNEQFF